This T cell receptor (beta chain) appears in the sequencing data of a study of blood T cell repertoires in COVID-19. Trimming cost V 4 bases and J 5 bases, with 11 bases left between them. The CDR3 has 13 residues. The germline gives CDR1 SGHNT, CDR2 YENEEA. Some clones are missing from TCRdb's copy, which holds only in-frame ones; the method was immunoSEQ multiplex PCR. The data contain about 220,000 clones, more than 70% of them singletons. Sequencing used peripheral blood. The sequence derives from a woman of 80 years or more with acute or convalescent COVID-19. The V and J genes are TRBV11-3 and TRBJ2-5; tentative D call: TRBD2 (5 bases). CDR3 DNA: TGTGCCAGCAGCTCTGCGGGCAGGGAGACCCAGTACTTC. This codes for CASSSAGRETQYF.